This T cell receptor beta chain emerged from a study of blood T cell repertoires in COVID-19. Study in general: Both acute and convalescent COVID-19 samples were obtained from the United States, Italy and Spain. Sources were T cells, B-cell-depleted T cells, or PBMCs; the material itself was cDNA or gDNA.

Germline V gene sequence: CDR1 LGHDT, CDR2 YNNKEL (reference sequence). This CDR3 contains 12 residues. Trimming cost V 0 bases and J 10 bases, with 9 bases left between them. Per the original data handling: Estimates of nucleated cell counts were drawn from the amplification of reference gene primers. Generated by immunoSEQ multiplex PCR, the TCRdb table keeps only in-frame clones and is missing some. The DNA was the basis for D and trimming; V, J and clone size are from that table. The sample contains approximately 230,000 clones, about four fifths of which appear only once. The chain recombines TRBV3-1 (or the pseudogene TRBV3-2) with TRBJ1-1; D remains ambiguous. The material sequenced was peripheral blood. This clonotype was sampled from a man aged 80 or over with acute or convalescent COVID-19. The CDR3 DNA sequence: TGTGCCAGCAGCCAAGATCAAAGAGGAGCTTTCTTT. Translation: CASSQDQRGAFF.